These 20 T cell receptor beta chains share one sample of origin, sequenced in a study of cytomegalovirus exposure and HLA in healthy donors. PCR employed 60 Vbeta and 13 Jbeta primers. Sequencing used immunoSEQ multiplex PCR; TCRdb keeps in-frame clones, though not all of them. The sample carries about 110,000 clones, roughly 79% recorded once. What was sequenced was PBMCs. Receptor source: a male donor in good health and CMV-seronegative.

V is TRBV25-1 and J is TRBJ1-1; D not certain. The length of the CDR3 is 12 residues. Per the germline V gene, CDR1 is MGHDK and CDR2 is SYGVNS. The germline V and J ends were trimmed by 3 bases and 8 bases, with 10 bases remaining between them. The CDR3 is CASSDVDGEAFF. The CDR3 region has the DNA TGTGCCAGCAGTGACGTTGACGGGGAAGCTTTCTTT.

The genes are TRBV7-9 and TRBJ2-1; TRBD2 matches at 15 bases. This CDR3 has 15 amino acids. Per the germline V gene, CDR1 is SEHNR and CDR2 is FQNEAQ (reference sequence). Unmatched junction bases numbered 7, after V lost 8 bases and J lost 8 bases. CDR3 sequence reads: CASVGTSGRIDEQFF. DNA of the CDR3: TGTGCCAGCGTCGGGACTAGCGGGAGGATCGATGAGCAGTTCTTC.

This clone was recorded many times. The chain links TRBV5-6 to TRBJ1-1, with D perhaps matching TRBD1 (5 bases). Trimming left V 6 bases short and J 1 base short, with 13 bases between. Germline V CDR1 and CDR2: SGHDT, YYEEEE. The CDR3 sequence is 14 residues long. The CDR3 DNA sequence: TGTGCCAGCACGGCGGGGCTATGGAACACTGAAGCTTTCTTT. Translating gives CASTAGLWNTEAFF.

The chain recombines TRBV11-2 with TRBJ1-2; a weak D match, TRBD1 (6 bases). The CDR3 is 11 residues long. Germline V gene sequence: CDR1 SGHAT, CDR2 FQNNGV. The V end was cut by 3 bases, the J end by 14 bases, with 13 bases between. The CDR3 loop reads CASSLAGGQTF. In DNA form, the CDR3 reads TGTGCCAGCAGCTTGGCTGGAGGACAGACCTTC.

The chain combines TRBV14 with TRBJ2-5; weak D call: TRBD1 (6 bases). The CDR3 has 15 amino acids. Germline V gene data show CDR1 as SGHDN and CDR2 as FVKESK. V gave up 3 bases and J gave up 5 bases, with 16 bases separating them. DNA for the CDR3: TGTGCCAGCAGCCAGGGTGGGGGCGCCGGGGAGACCCAGTACTTC. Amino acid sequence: CASSQGGGAGETQYF. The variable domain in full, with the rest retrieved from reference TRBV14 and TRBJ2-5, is EAGVTQFPSHSVIEKGQTVTLRCDPISGHDNLYWYRRVMGKEIKFLLHFVKESKQDESGMPNNRFLAERTGGTYSTLKVQPAELEDSGVYFCASSQGGGAGETQYFGPGTRLLVL.

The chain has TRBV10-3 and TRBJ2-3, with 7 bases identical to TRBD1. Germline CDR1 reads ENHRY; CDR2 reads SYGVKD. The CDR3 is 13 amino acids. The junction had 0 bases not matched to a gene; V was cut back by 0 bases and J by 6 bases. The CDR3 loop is CAISESRGDTQYF. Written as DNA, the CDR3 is TGTGCCATCAGTGAGTCCAGGGGGGATACGCAGTATTTT.

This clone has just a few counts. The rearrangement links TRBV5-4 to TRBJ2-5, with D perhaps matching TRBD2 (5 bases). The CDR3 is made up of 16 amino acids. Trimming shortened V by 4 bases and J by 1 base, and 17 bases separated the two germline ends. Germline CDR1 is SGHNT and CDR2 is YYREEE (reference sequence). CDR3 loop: CASSPSPAESQETQYF. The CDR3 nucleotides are TGTGCCAGCAGCCCGTCTCCAGCGGAGTCCCAAGAGACCCAGTACTTC.

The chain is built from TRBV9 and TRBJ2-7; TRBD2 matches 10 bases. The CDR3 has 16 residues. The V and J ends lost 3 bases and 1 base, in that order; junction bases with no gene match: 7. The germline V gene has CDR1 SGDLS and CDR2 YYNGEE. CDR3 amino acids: CASSETWTSGSYEQYF. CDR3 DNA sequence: TGTGCCAGCAGCGAGACCTGGACTAGCGGTTCCTACGAGCAGTACTTC. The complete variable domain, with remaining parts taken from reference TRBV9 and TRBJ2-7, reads DSGVTQTPKHLITATGQRVTLRCSPRSGDLSVYWYQQSLDQGLQFLIQYYNGEERAKGNILERFSAQQFPDLHSELNLSSLELGDSALYFCASSETWTSGSYEQYFGPGTRLTVT.

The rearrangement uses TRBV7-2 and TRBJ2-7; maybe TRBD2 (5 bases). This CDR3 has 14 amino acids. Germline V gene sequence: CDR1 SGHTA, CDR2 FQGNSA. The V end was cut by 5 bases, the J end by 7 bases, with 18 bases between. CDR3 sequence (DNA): TGTGCCAGCAGCCAAGGGCAGGCCACGGGGGAGCAGTACTTC. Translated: CASSQGQATGEQYF.

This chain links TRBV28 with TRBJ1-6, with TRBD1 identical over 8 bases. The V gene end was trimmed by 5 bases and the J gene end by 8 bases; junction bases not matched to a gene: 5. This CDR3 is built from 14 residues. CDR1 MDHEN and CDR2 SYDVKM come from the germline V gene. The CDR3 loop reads CASSLGQEYSPLHF. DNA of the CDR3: TGTGCCAGCAGTCTGGGACAGGAGTATTCACCCCTCCACTTT.

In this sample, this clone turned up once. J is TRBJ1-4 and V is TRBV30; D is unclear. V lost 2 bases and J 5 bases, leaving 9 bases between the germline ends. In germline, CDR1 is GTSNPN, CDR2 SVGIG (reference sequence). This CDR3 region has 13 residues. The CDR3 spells CAWSPRRNEKLFF. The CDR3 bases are TGTGCCTGGAGTCCCCGGAGGAATGAAAAACTGTTTTTT.

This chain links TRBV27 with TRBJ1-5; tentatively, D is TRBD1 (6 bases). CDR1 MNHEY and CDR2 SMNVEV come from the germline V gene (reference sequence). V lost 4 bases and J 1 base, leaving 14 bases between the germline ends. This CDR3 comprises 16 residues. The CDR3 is CASSSSGRGSNQPQHF. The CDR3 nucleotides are TGTGCCAGCAGTTCATCGGGCAGGGGAAGCAATCAGCCCCAGCATTTT.

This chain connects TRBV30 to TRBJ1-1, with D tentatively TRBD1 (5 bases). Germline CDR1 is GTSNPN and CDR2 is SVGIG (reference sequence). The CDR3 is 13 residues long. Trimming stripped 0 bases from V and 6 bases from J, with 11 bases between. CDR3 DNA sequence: TGTGCCTGGAGTGTGGGACTGGAAGCTGAAGCTTTCTTT. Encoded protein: CAWSVGLEAEAFF.

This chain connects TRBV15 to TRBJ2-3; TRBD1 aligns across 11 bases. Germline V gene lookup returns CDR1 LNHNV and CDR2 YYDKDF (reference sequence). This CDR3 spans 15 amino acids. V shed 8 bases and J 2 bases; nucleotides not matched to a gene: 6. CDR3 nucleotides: TGTGCCACCTCGCGGACAGGGGGCCTCACAGATACGCAGTATTTT. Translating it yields CATSRTGGLTDTQYF.

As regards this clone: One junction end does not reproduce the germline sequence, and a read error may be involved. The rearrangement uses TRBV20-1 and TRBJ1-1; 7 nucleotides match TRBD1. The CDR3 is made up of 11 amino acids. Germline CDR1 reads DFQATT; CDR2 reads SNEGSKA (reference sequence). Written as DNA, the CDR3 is TGCAGTGCTAGGACGACAGGGCTGGCGATCTTT. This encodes CSARTTGLAIF.

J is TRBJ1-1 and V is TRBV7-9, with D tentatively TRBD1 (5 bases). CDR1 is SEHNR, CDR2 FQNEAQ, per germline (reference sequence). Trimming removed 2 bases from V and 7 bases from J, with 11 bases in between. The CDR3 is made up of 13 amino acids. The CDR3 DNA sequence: TGTGCCAGCAGCTTACAGGGTATCGATGAAGCTTTCTTT. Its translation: CASSLQGIDEAFF. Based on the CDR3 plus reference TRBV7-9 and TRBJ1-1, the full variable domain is DTGVSQNPRHKITKRGQNVTFRCDPISEHNRLYWYRQTLGQGPEFLTYFQNEAQLEKSRLLSDRFSAERPKGSFSTLEIQRTEQGDSAMYLCASSLQGIDEAFFGQGTRLTVV.

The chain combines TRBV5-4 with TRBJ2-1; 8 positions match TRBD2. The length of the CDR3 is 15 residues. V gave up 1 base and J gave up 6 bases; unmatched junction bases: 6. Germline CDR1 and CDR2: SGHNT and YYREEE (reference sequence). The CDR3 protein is CASSLKEAGGNEQFF. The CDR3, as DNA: TGTGCCAGCAGCTTGAAGGAGGCGGGGGGCAATGAGCAGTTCTTC.

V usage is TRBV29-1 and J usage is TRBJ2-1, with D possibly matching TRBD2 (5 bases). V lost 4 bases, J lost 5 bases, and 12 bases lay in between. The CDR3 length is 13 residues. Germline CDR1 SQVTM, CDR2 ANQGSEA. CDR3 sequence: CSVVRVGHNEQFF. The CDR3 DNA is TGCAGCGTTGTGCGGGTGGGTCACAATGAGCAGTTCTTC.

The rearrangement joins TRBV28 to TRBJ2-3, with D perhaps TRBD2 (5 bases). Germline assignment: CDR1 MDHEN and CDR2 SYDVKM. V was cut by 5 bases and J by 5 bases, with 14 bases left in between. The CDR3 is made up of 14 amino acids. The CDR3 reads CASSRDAVVDTQYF. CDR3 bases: TGTGCCAGCAGTCGGGATGCGGTGGTAGATACGCAGTATTTT.

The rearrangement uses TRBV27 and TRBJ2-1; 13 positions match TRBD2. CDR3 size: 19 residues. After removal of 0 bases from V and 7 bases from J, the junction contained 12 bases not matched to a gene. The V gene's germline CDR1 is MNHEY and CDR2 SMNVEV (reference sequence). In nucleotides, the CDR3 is TGTGCCAGCAGTTTATCCCGACTAGCGGGAGGACGGGATACAAATGAGCAGTTCTTC. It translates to CASSLSRLAGGRDTNEQFF.